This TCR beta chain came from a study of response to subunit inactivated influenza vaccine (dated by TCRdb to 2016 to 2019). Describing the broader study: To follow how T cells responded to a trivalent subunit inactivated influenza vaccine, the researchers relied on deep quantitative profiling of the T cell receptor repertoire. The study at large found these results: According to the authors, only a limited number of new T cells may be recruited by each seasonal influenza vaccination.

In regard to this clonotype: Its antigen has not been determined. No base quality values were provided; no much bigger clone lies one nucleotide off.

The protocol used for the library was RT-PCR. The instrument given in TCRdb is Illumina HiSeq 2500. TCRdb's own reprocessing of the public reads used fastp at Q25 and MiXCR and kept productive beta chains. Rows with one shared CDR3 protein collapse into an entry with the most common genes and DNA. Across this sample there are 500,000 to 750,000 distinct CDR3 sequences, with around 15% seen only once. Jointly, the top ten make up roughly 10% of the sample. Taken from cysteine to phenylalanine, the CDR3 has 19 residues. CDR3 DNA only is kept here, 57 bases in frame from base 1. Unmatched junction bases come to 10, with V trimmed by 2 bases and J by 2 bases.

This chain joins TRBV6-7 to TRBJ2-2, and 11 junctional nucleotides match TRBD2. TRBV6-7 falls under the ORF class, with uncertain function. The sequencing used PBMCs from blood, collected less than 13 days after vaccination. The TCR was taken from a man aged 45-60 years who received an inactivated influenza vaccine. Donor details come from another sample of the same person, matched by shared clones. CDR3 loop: CASSYKVPGTSGNTGELFF. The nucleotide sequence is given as TGTGCCAGCAGTTACAAGGTACCCGGGACTAGCGGAAACACCGGGGAGCTGTTTTTT.